This TCR beta chain is drawn from a study of CD8 T cells in ankylosing spondylitis. Study outcomes and limitations: Earlier reports found some motif variants in synovial fluid and blood in reactive arthritis. A TCR beta motif of about eight highly homologous variants seemed to mark ankylosing spondylitis blood.

Germline lookup yields CDR1 SGHAT and CDR2 FQNNGV. The V and J ends lost 6 bases and 4 bases, in that order; junction bases with no gene match: 8. This CDR3 comprises 16 residues. TCRdb independently ran MiXCR on the 5' RACE reads; one entry per CDR3 protein. The sample carries 470,000 or so distinct CDR3 sequences, more than 25% recorded once. The sample holds a few counts of this clonotype. What it recognizes is unknown. This receptor was identified in a male donor with ankylosing spondylitis. The source material was blood, either unsorted or a sorted T cell fraction (not recorded which). The chain couples TRBV11-2 to TRBJ2-5; 13 nucleotides match TRBD2. CDR3 bases: TGTGCCAGCAGTACCCGGACTAGCGGGGGTGGAGAGACCCAGTACTTC. Its translation is CASSTRTSGGGETQYF.